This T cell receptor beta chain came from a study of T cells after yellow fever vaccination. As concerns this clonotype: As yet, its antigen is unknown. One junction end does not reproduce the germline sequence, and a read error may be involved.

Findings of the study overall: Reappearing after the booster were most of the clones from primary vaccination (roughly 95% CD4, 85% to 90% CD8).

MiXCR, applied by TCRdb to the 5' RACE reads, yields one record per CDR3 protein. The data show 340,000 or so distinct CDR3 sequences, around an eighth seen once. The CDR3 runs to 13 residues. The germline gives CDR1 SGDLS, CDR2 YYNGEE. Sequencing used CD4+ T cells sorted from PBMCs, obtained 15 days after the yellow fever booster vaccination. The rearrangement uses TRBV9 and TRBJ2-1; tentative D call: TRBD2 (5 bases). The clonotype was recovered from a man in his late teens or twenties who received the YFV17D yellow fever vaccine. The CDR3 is CASSVGRTPNRSF. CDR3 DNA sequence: TGTGCCAGCAGCGTAGGGCGGACTCCTAACCGGTCCTTC.